This is a list of T cell receptor beta chains from one sample in a study of blood T cell repertoires in COVID-19. The protocol was immunoSEQ multiplex PCR, while the TCRdb copy is restricted to in-frame clones and leaves out a portion. The sample gives fewer than 200,000 clones, approximately 81% of which show up once; more than 7.5% is in the top ten. The sequenced sample was peripheral blood. The receptor source for this set is a woman between 55 and 75 years old with COVID-19, enrolled during active disease. CDR3s include the opening cysteine and the closing phenylalanine or tryptophan. A D gene is named only where the DNA matches it firmly. The size of a clone is reported for some rows only, either as once, few or many, or as a class for expanded clones.

clone size: -; J gene: TRBJ2-2; V gene: TRBV5-1; D gene: -; CDR3 DNA: TGCGCCAGCAGCTTGATAGAGGGGAACACCGGGGAGCTGTTTTTT; CDR3 protein: CASSLIEGNTGELFF
clone size: -; J gene: TRBJ2-1; V gene: TRBV7-3; D gene: TRBD2; CDR3 DNA: TGTGCCAGCAGCTCAGCGGGAGGCTGGTCCTACAATGAGCAGTTCTTC; CDR3 protein: CASSSAGGWSYNEQFF
clone size: -; J gene: TRBJ2-7; V gene: TRBV2; D gene: -; CDR3 DNA: TGTGCCAGCAGTGCAACAGCCTACGAGCAGTACTTC; CDR3 protein: CASSATAYEQYF
clone size: once; J gene: TRBJ1-1; V gene: TRBV5-6; D gene: -; CDR3 DNA: TGTGCCAGCAGCCCCACGACAGCCTGGAACACTGAAGCTTTCTTT; CDR3 protein: CASSPTTAWNTEAFF
clone size: -; J gene: TRBJ2-5; V gene: TRBV7-3; D gene: TRBD2; CDR3 DNA: TGTGCCAGCAGCCCTGGGACTAGCGGGAGGGTGGGGCAAGAGACCCAGTACTTC; CDR3 protein: CASSPGTSGRVGQETQYF
clone size: -; J gene: TRBJ2-3; V gene: TRBV6-4; D gene: -; CDR3 DNA: TGTGCCAGCAGTGAAAGGATGGGCAGCAGCACAGATACGCAGTATTTT; CDR3 protein: CASSERMGSSTDTQYF
clone size: few; J gene: TRBJ1-4; V gene: TRBV21-1; D gene: -; CDR3 DNA: TGTGCCAGCAGCAGTCGGGCGGTCAGGGAAACAACTAATGAAAAACTGTTTTTT; CDR3 protein: CASSSRAVRETTNEKLFF
clone size: -; J gene: TRBJ2-1; V gene: TRBV19; D gene: -; CDR3 DNA: TGTGCCAGTAGTGACAGGAGCTCCTACAATGAGCAGTTCTTC; CDR3 protein: CASSDRSSYNEQFF
clone size: few; J gene: TRBJ1-1; V gene: TRBV9; D gene: TRBD1; CDR3 DNA: TGTGCCAGCAGCGCCATCACAGGGGTGTACACTGAAGCTTTCTTT; CDR3 protein: CASSAITGVYTEAFF
clone size: once; J gene: TRBJ2-3; V gene: TRBV19; D gene: TRBD1; CDR3 DNA: TGTGCCAGTAGTCGGACAGGTCCTAGCACAGATACGCAGTATTTT; CDR3 protein: CASSRTGPSTDTQYF
clone size: -; J gene: TRBJ2-5; V gene: TRBV19; D gene: TRBD1; CDR3 DNA: TGTGCCAGTAGTAGCTTCGGGACAGGGGCTGAAGGAGAGACCCAGTACTTC; CDR3 protein: CASSSFGTGAEGETQYF
clone size: -; J gene: TRBJ2-3; V gene: TRBV9; D gene: -; CDR3 DNA: TGTGCCAGCAGCGTATTCGGGGGAGGAACGGTCGCAGATACGCAGTATTTT; CDR3 protein: CASSVFGGGTVADTQYF
clone size: once; J gene: TRBJ2-1; V gene: TRBV9; D gene: TRBD2; CDR3 DNA: TGTGCCAGCAGCGTAGGAACGGCGGGAGGGAACAATGAGCAGTTCTTC; CDR3 protein: CASSVGTAGGNNEQFF
clone size: once; J gene: TRBJ1-1; V gene: TRBV14; D gene: TRBD1; CDR3 DNA: TGTGCCAGCAGCCTAAGGGGTTTTCAGGGGGGGAACACTGAAGCTTTCTTT; CDR3 protein: CASSLRGFQGGNTEAFF
clone size: -; J gene: TRBJ2-1; V gene: TRBV5-4; D gene: TRBD1; CDR3 DNA: TGTGCCAGCAGCATGGACAGGGGGCTTTACAATGAGCAGTTCTTC; CDR3 protein: CASSMDRGLYNEQFF
clone size: -; J gene: TRBJ2-1; V gene: TRBV27; D gene: -; CDR3 DNA: TGTGCCAGCAGTTCTGGGACATCCAGCTCCTACAATGAGCAGTTCTTC; CDR3 protein: CASSSGTSSSYNEQFF
clone size: -; J gene: TRBJ1-5; V gene: TRBV2; D gene: TRBD1; CDR3 DNA: TGTGCCAGCAGCCCTGAAAGCTACAGGGGTAGCAATCAGCCCCAGCATTTT; CDR3 protein: CASSPESYRGSNQPQHF
clone size: few; J gene: TRBJ1-1; V gene: TRBV20-1; D gene: -; CDR3 DNA: TGCAGTGCTCACGACAGGAGGGAAGCTTTCTTT; CDR3 protein: CSAHDRREAFF
clone size: -; J gene: TRBJ1-5; V gene: TRBV7-2; D gene: -; CDR3 DNA: TGTGCCAGCAGCGCGGGGGGATATAGCAATCAGCCCCAGCATTTT; CDR3 protein: CASSAGGYSNQPQHF
clone size: -; J gene: TRBJ1-1; V gene: TRBV7-9; D gene: -; CDR3 DNA: TGTGCCAGCAGCCCCAGGCCGAACACTGAAGCTTTCTTT; CDR3 protein: CASSPRPNTEAFF
clone size: once; J gene: TRBJ2-3; V gene: TRBV10-3; D gene: TRBD2; CDR3 DNA: TGTGCCATCAGTGACACCGGGACTAGCACCTTCACAGATACGCAGTATTTT; CDR3 protein: CAISDTGTSTFTDTQYF
clone size: once; J gene: TRBJ1-1; V gene: TRBV4-1; D gene: -; CDR3 DNA: TGCGCCAGCAGCGCGTTCTCGGGGGCTGAAGCTTTCTTT; CDR3 protein: CASSAFSGAEAFF
clone size: -; J gene: TRBJ2-4; V gene: TRBV10-2; D gene: TRBD2; CDR3 DNA: TGCGCCTCAAACGGGGGGGGCCCCGGAAACATTCAGTACTTC; CDR3 protein: CASNGGGPGNIQYF
clone size: few; J gene: TRBJ1-2; V gene: TRBV29-1; D gene: TRBD1; CDR3 DNA: TGCAGCGCCGGGACAGCGTATGGCTACACCTTC; CDR3 protein: CSAGTAYGYTF
clone size: -; J gene: TRBJ2-6; V gene: TRBV19; D gene: -; CDR3 DNA: TGTGCCAGTAGCAACTTTGCTGCGGCCAACGTCCTGACTTTC; CDR3 protein: CASSNFAAANVLTF
clone size: -; J gene: TRBJ2-1; V gene: TRBV4-2; D gene: TRBD2; CDR3 DNA: TGTGCCAGCAGCCAAGACGCTAGCGGGACCTACAATGAGCAGTTCTTC; CDR3 protein: CASSQDASGTYNEQFF
clone size: -; J gene: TRBJ1-6; V gene: TRBV2; D gene: -; CDR3 DNA: TGTGCCACCGGTCAACAGCGGGGGAATTCACCCCTCCACTTT; CDR3 protein: CATGQQRGNSPLHF
clone size: -; J gene: TRBJ1-2; V gene: TRBV24-1; D gene: -; CDR3 DNA: TGTGCCACCAGTGACCCCTACAGGGCCGATGGCTACACCTTC; CDR3 protein: CATSDPYRADGYTF
clone size: -; J gene: TRBJ2-5; V gene: TRBV7-9; D gene: TRBD1; CDR3 DNA: TGTGCCAGCAGCACCGACAGGGGGAAAGAGACCCAGTACTTC; CDR3 protein: CASSTDRGKETQYF
clone size: -; J gene: TRBJ2-3; V gene: TRBV15; D gene: TRBD2; CDR3 DNA: TGTGCCACCAGCAGAGATCGACTAGCGGGAGTGGATACGCAGTATTTT; CDR3 protein: CATSRDRLAGVDTQYF
clone size: -; J gene: TRBJ1-1; V gene: TRBV30; D gene: TRBD1; CDR3 DNA: TGTGCCTGGTTGACAGGGGTGGGCACTGAAGCTTTCTTT; CDR3 protein: CAWLTGVGTEAFF